Listed below are T cell receptor beta chains from one sample, sequenced in a study of T cells in Graves' hyperthyroidism and ophthalmopathy. TCRdb passed the multiplex PCR reads through MiXCR, listing each CDR3 protein once. In the table there are about 360,000 distinct CDR3 sequences, under 20% of which are singletons. Material: blood. Receptors were obtained from a woman aged 18 to 35 with Graves' hyperthyroidism. Both conserved end residues are trimmed from each CDR3. The D gene is left open where the match is weak. Clone size is not always given. Where it is, it says once, few, many or a class for expanded clones.

TRBV20-1 TRBD1 few SADSAGGVPQPQH
TRBV7-2 - many ASSRTRGGAF
TRBV13 - many ASSTGGPIYEQY
TRBV5-1 TRBD1 - ASSYPDRGDPGGELF
TRBV9 - many ASSVAAGAWEETQY
TRBV6-5 - many ASSYSSKRETQY
TRBV7-3 - - ASSIGQPNSPLH
TRBV10-3 - many AISQGKGPSGGYT
TRBV9 TRBD2 many ASSYGGTSGVQETQY
TRBV5-1 - many ASSLWRGLTYEQY
TRBV11-1 TRBD1 - ASSLGGPGGNQPQH
TRBV20-1 - many SARYGEGPPRWQY
TRBV27 - many ASNSRADYEQY
TRBV20-1 TRBD2 many SPDSYSGEETQY
TRBV7-8 - - ASSSRTNFYEQY
TRBV12-3/TRBV12-4 - many ASSLKSVTEAF
TRBV7-9 TRBD2 many ASSLERGAQGAQY
TRBV28 - - ASISEQETQY
TRBV7-7 TRBD1 many ASSLGTGGQETQY
TRBV6-5 - many ASSYSTGAAREAF
TRBV15 - many ATSRDAGKRTEAF
TRBV14 - - ASSARYNSPLH
TRBV19 - - ASSIKRERGAF
TRBV19 - many ASSTKPRDGTEAF
TRBV6-1 - many ASSKRQDGYT
TRBV7-9 TRBD1 many ASSLEGTGIYEQY
TRBV20-1 - many SASGLPVDTEAF
TRBV5-1 - many ASTRGETYGYT
TRBV12-3/TRBV12-4 - - ASRPQGLHGYT
TRBV4-1 - - ASSQAAGAGNTIY
TRBV28 - many ASSKPGLNSGNTIY
TRBV6-1 - few ASSLRQAFSLQPQH
TRBV28 - many ASSLDPGDYGYT
TRBV7-2 TRBD1 few ASSSDRVQTQY
TRBV7-2 TRBD2 few AVAAGGRDEQY
TRBV10-3 TRBD1 many ATHQGAENQPQH
TRBV29-1 - - SVGGTEAF
TRBV11-2 TRBD1 once ASSTTGTGSVPGYT
TRBV7-2 - many ASSGKRSTEAF
TRBV7-8 TRBD2 few ASLGRGVNTGELF
TRBV20-1 - many SARFGHTNGYT
TRBV20-1 - many SASERRQSTDTQY
TRBV20-1 - - SELARGETQY
TRBV19 TRBD2 many ASSPRGTSGYSGANVLT
TRBV6-5 TRBD2 - ASSFLGLNYEQY
TRBV20-1 TRBD2 many SAQSTSGGAYEQY
TRBV20-1 TRBD1 many SARDLSQGGTLYGYT
TRBV6-5 TRBD1 many ASRTTGGKGAF
TRBV12-3/TRBV12-4 TRBD1 few ASRLDRGLVGELF
TRBV6-1 - - ASSVAGIGYT
TRBV20-1 - many SARVPQAGAINYGYT
TRBV11-2 TRBD2 many ASSQRVGGLVAETQY
TRBV6-1 TRBD1 - ATLTGHTYEQY
TRBV5-4 - - ASSLLANTEAF
TRBV12-3/TRBV12-4 TRBD2 many ASTVAGGSSYEQY
TRBV6-5 TRBD1 many ASTPGQGQYYGYT
TRBV3-1 TRBD1 many ASSQGTGLVLQNEQY
TRBV3-1 - few ASSPRGGSTEAF
TRBV6-4 - many ASSDFPIGAGELF